This paragraph reports one TCR beta chain. Method: immunoSEQ multiplex PCR; TCRdb's copy keeps in-frame clones and lacks some. The sample consists of approximately 500,000 clones, approximately 90% of them appearing once. As for treatment: approximately 18 received Ad26.COV2.S at low or high dose, single or two shots; roughly five received placebo; per-sample allocation not given. The investigators took samples on day 63 after the first vaccine or placebo injection. These data belong to a study of Ad26.COV2.S vaccination and SARS-CoV-2 variants. The CDR3 consists of 15 residues. V lost 4 bases, J lost 7 bases, and 8 bases stayed unmatched. Germline values: CDR1 SGHRS, CDR2 YFSETQ.

V gene TRBV5-1 combines with J gene TRBJ1-3; 10 bases map to TRBD1. Source: peripheral blood, taken in a trial of Ad26.COV2.S vaccine versus placebo. The TCR was taken from a person between 18 and 65 years old who received the Ad26.COV2.S COVID-19 vaccine or a placebo. The CDR3 reads CASSPTGGPENTIYF. CDR3 coding DNA: TGCGCCAGCAGCCCGACAGGGGGCCCGGAGAACACCATATATTTT.